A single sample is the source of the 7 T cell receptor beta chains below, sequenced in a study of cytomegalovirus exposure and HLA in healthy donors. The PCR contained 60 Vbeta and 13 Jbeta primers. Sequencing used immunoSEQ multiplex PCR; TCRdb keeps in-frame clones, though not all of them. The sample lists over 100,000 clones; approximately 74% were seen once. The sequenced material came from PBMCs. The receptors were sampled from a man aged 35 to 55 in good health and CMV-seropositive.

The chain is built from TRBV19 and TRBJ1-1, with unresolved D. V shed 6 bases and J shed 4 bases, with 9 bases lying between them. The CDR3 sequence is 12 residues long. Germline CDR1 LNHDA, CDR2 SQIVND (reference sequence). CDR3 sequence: CASRVGFTEAFF. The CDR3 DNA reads TGTGCCAGTAGAGTGGGCTTCACTGAAGCTTTCTTT.

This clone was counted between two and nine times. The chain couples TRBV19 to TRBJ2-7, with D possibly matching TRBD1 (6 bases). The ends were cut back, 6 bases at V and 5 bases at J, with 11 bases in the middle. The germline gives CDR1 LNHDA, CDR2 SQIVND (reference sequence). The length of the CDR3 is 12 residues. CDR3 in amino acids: CASSPRGHEQYF. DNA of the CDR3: TGTGCCAGTAGCCCCAGGGGCCACGAGCAGTACTTC.

CDR3 nucleotide sequence: TGTGCCAGCAGTTCAGATCCCTATGGCTACACCTTC. Translating gives CASSSDPYGYTF. The chain joins TRBV27 to TRBJ1-2, with no clear D. The ends were cut back, 4 bases at V and 4 bases at J, with 7 bases in the middle. Germline V gene lookup returns CDR1 MNHEY and CDR2 SMNVEV (reference sequence). The CDR3 is 12 amino acids.

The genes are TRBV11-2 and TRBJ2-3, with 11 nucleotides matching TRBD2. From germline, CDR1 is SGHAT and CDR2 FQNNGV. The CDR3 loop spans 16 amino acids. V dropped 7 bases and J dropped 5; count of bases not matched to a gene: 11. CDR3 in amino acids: CASTSSGGAFLDTQYF. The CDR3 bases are TGTGCCAGCACAAGTAGCGGGGGGGCTTTTTTAGATACGCAGTATTTT.

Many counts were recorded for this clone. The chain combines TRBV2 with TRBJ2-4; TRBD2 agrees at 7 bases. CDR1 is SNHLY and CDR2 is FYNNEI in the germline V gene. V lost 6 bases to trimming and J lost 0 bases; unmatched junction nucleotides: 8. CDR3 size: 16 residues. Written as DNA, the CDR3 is TGTGCCAGCAGGGGGGGGAGCTTAGGAGCCAAAAACATTCAGTACTTC. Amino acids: CASRGGSLGAKNIQYF.

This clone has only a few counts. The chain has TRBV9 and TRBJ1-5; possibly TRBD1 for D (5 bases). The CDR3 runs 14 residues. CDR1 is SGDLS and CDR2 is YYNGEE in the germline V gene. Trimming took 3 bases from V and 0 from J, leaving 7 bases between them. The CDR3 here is CASSARDSNQPQHF. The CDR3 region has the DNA TGTGCCAGCAGCGCCAGGGATAGCAATCAGCCCCAGCATTTT. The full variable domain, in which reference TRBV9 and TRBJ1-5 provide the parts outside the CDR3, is DSGVTQTPKHLITATGQRVTLRCSPRSGDLSVYWYQQSLDQGLQFLIQYYNGEERAKGNILERFSAQQFPDLHSELNLSSLELGDSALYFCASSARDSNQPQHFGDGTRLSIL.

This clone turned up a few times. CDR3 loop: CASSLRQESEQYF. The DNA of the CDR3 is TGTGCCAGCAGTTTACGACAGGAGAGTGAGCAGTACTTC. The V gene is TRBV28, the J gene TRBJ2-7; TRBD1 is a possible D gene (6 bases). The CDR3 runs 13 residues. The V end was cut by 2 bases, the J end by 7 bases, with 12 bases between. Germline CDR1 and CDR2: MDHEN and SYDVKM. The entire variable domain, with the rest obtained from reference TRBV28 and TRBJ2-7, is as follows: DVKVTQSSRYLVKRTGEKVFLECVQDMDHENMFWYRQDPGLGLRLIYFSYDVKMKEKGDIPEGYSVSREKKERFSLILESASTNQTSMYLCASSLRQESEQYFGPGTRLTVT.